These 21 T cell receptor beta chains came from one sample sequenced in a study of blood T cell repertoires in COVID-19. Repertoires were generated with immunoSEQ multiplex PCR, while TCRdb's copy carries only in-frame clones and drops some. Of 300,000 to 450,000 clones in the sample, more than 70% are singletons; the top ten hold around 4%. The sequencing input was peripheral blood. The receptors stem from a woman aged 60-75 years with COVID-19, enrolled during active disease.

The V gene is TRBV28, the J gene TRBJ1-3; 12 positions agree with TRBD1. The ends lost 2 bases at V and 9 bases at J; junction bases unmatched: 5. Germline V gene lookup returns CDR1 MDHEN and CDR2 SYDVKM. This CDR3 has 15 amino acids. CDR3 coding DNA: TGTGCCAGCAGTTTACTGGGGGGACAGGGGGCCACCATATATTTT. Its protein product is CASSLLGGQGATIYF.

A single count supports this clone. The chain is built from TRBV14 and TRBJ2-4; TRBD1 might be the D (7 bases). Deletions cut 3 bases from V and 7 bases from J, with 13 bases between. CDR1 is SGHDN and CDR2 is FVKESK in the germline V gene. The CDR3 totals 14 residues. The CDR3 DNA sequence: TGTGCCAGCAGCCACAGGGGGGTTGGGAACATTCAGTACTTC. Translated, it gives CASSHRGVGNIQYF.

The rearrangement uses TRBV11-1 and TRBJ1-1; D uncertain. This CDR3 comprises 14 residues. Trimming stripped 4 bases from V and 3 bases from J, with 12 bases between. The germline CDR1 and CDR2 sequences are SGHAT and FQDESV (reference sequence). The CDR3 loop is CASSYRHRYTEAFF. The CDR3 DNA is TGTGCCAGCAGCTATAGACACCGCTACACTGAAGCTTTCTTT.

The rearrangement links TRBV9 to TRBJ1-1; D unclear. Trimming removed 2 bases from V and 4 bases from J, with 9 bases in between. Germline V gene sequence: CDR1 SGDLS, CDR2 YYNGEE. The CDR3 is 13 residues long. The CDR3 DNA reads as TGTGCCAGCAGCGTCAATGACTTCACTGAAGCTTTCTTT. Amino acid sequence: CASSVNDFTEAFF.

In DNA, the CDR3 is TGTGCCAGCAGCTTTGGGGCAGTTAGTGTCAATCAGCCCCAGCATTTT. It is translated as CASSFGAVSVNQPQHF. This rearrangement joins TRBV7-2 to TRBJ1-5; D may be TRBD1 (5 bases). Germline V CDR1 and CDR2: SGHTA, FQGNSA. V was cut by 3 bases and J by 3 bases, with 15 bases left in between. The CDR3 is 16 amino acids.

The chain uses TRBV3-1 (or the pseudogene TRBV3-2) and TRBJ2-1; TRBD2 might be the D (5 bases). CDR1 LGHDT and CDR2 YNNKEL come from the germline V gene (reference sequence). The CDR3 has 13 amino acids. Trimming stripped 7 bases from V and 12 bases from J, with 19 bases between. Here the CDR3 DNA reads TGTGCCAGCACCGAAAACGGGGTCCTGGTGCAGTTCTTC. Its protein is CASTENGVLVQFF.

This chain joins TRBV7-9 and TRBJ2-2; 7 bases are a match to TRBD1. CDR1 and CDR2 (germline): SEHNR, FQNEAQ (reference sequence). J gave up 7 bases and V 7 bases, and 15 bases lay outside the gene matches. This CDR3 comprises 16 residues. CDR3 sequence: CASIPSDGTVVGELFF. CDR3 in DNA: TGTGCCAGCATCCCCTCGGACGGGACAGTTGTCGGGGAGCTGTTTTTT. Complete variable domain (other parts from reference TRBV7-9 and TRBJ2-2): DTGVSQNPRHKITKRGQNVTFRCDPISEHNRLYWYRQTLGQGPEFLTYFQNEAQLEKSRLLSDRFSAERPKGSFSTLEIQRTEQGDSAMYLCASIPSDGTVVGELFFGEGSRLTVL.

The chain has TRBV18 and TRBJ1-1; perhaps TRBD1 as D (6 bases). Germline V gene lookup returns CDR1 KGHSH and CDR2 LQKENI. Trimming stripped 5 bases from V and 0 bases from J, with 16 bases between. The CDR3 consists of 16 residues. CDR3 region: CASSFSPSGVNTEAFF. The CDR3, as DNA: TGTGCCAGCTCATTCTCACCCTCAGGGGTGAACACTGAAGCTTTCTTT.

The chain links TRBV24-1 to TRBJ2-7, with TRBD2 identical over 9 bases. V was pared by 4 bases and J by 5 bases, with 11 bases of the junction left unmatched. CDR1 and CDR2 (germline): KGHDR, SFDVKD. The CDR3 totals 16 residues. CDR3 region: CATSDSSAGGLNEQYF. Written as DNA, the CDR3 is TGTGCCACCAGTGACTCCTCCGCGGGGGGGCTTAACGAGCAGTACTTC.

This clone was observed a handful of times. This chain joins TRBV6-1 and TRBJ1-5; 8 nucleotides align to TRBD1. CDR3 size: 14 residues. The J segment lost 6 bases and the V segment lost 3 bases, leaving 4 bases of the junction unmatched. Per germline, CDR1 MNHNS and CDR2 SASEGT. The CDR3 DNA reads TGTGCCAGCAGTGACCGACAGGGGATTCAGCCCCAGCATTTT. Translating it yields CASSDRQGIQPQHF.

This chain's CDR3 is CASSPSGRPANYGYTF. The DNA for the CDR3 is TGTGCCAGCAGCCCCTCAGGGCGGCCGGCTAACTATGGCTACACCTTC. The chain has TRBV25-1 and TRBJ1-2, with D perhaps TRBD1 (5 bases). CDR1 and CDR2 from the germline V gene are MGHDK and SYGVNS. CDR3 size: 16 residues. Trimming removed 6 bases at V and 0 bases at J, with 17 bases between.

CDR3 bases: TGTGCCAGCAGCGGAGGCGGGAACACTGAAGCTTTCTTT. This codes for CASSGGGNTEAFF. The chain combines TRBV9 with TRBJ1-1; D remains unclear. Trimming pared 3 bases from V and 1 base from J, leaving 7 bases between. The CDR3 length is 13 residues. The germline V gene has CDR1 SGDLS and CDR2 YYNGEE.

This chain uses TRBV6-5 with TRBJ2-7; 7 bases agree with TRBD1. Per the germline V gene, CDR1 is MNHEY and CDR2 is SVGAGI. This CDR3 has 14 amino acids. V shed 4 bases, J shed 3 bases, and the junction held 6 bases outside the gene matches. The DNA for the CDR3 is TGTGCCAGCAGTTCTCGGGACAGTGACTACGAGCAGTACTTC. It codes for CASSSRDSDYEQYF.

The rearrangement uses TRBV11-2 and TRBJ1-4, with 7 bases aligning to TRBD1. Losses at the gene ends were 1 base for V and 13 bases for J; bases not matched to a gene: 0. The CDR3 is made up of 11 amino acids. Germline CDR1 reads SGHAT; CDR2 reads FQNNGV. The CDR3 here is CASSLGTGLFF. CDR3 DNA sequence: TGTGCCAGCAGCTTAGGGACAGGACTGTTTTTT.

The chain has TRBV7-4 and TRBJ2-4; D is perhaps TRBD2 (6 bases). Trimming removed 6 bases at V and 0 bases at J, with 24 bases between. CDR3 length equals 19 residues. The germline gives CDR1 SGHVT, CDR2 SQSDAQ. The CDR3 loop is CASRLGLQRIYLAKNIQYF. The CDR3 DNA reads as TGTGCCAGCAGACTCGGACTACAAAGAATATATTTAGCCAAAAACATTCAGTACTTC.

This chain joins TRBV7-3 and TRBJ2-6; D not certain. Trimming took 0 bases from V and 0 from J, leaving 9 bases between them. The CDR3 covers 17 residues. The germline gives CDR1 SGHTA, CDR2 FQGTGA. CDR3 region: CASSLTRLISGANVLTF. The CDR3 DNA sequence: TGTGCCAGCAGCTTAACGCGGCTGATCTCTGGGGCCAACGTCCTGACTTTC.

J is TRBJ1-1 and V is TRBV27; 7 bases align to TRBD1. Per germline, CDR1 MNHEY and CDR2 SMNVEV (reference sequence). J gave up 0 bases and V 4 bases, and 2 bases lay outside the gene matches. CDR3 length: 14 residues. CDR3 in DNA: TGTGCCAGCAGTTCAGGGGGTATGAACACTGAAGCTTTCTTT. Its translation is CASSSGGMNTEAFF.

As for this clone: The same CDR3 is also encoded by other DNA sequences in this sample. This chain links TRBV19 with TRBJ1-5, with D possibly being TRBD1 (5 bases). V lost 3 bases, J lost 6 bases, and 9 bases lay in between. Germline lookup yields CDR1 LNHDA and CDR2 SQIVND (reference sequence). CDR3 length: 13 residues. Here the CDR3 reads CASSMQGGQPQHF. CDR3 nucleotides: TGTGCCAGTAGTATGCAGGGAGGTCAGCCCCAGCATTTT.

The gene calls are TRBV19 and TRBJ1-3, with D tentatively TRBD1 (6 bases). The V gene's germline CDR1 is LNHDA and CDR2 SQIVND (reference sequence). CDR3 length: 14 residues. V was shortened by 3 bases and J by 4 bases, with 10 bases between the two germline ends. As DNA, the CDR3 is TGTGCCAGTAGTATGGGACACTCCGGAAACACCATATATTTT. Amino acids: CASSMGHSGNTIYF.

The chain couples TRBV2 to TRBJ2-1; 8 bases are a match to TRBD1. Germline CDR1 and CDR2: SNHLY and FYNNEI. The CDR3 spans 15 residues. V trimming: 4 bases; J trimming: 7 bases; junction bases outside the gene matches: 9. The CDR3 DNA sequence: TGTGCCAGCAGTGTATATACAGGGGGAGGAAATGAGCAGTTCTTC. Translated: CASSVYTGGGNEQFF.

The table lists this clone with a count of one. The V call is TRBV28, the J call TRBJ2-7; perhaps TRBD1 as D (5 bases). The CDR3 totals 16 residues. V lost 2 bases and J lost 4, with 18 bases in between. CDR1 MDHEN and CDR2 SYDVKM come from the germline V gene. Here the CDR3 DNA reads TGTGCCAGCAGTTTAACCCTTAGGGGTGGCCAATACGAGCAGTACTTC. It yields the protein CASSLTLRGGQYEQYF.